These 21 T cell receptor delta chains were all obtained from the same sample, sequenced in a study of Vδ1+ human thymocytes. Findings of the study overall: Highly polyclonal TRG and TRD repertoires with Gaussian CDR3 length distributions appeared in thymus.

Extracted RNA was reverse transcribed into cDNA. The CDR3 regions were amplified by multiplex PCR from V-gene primers to a constant-region primer. TCRdb fed the multiplex PCR reads into CATT to redo clone calling. Among 50,000 to 75,000 delta-chain clones listed, roughly 16% were seen once. For these receptors, no antigen is known. The specimen was Vdelta1+ gamma-delta thymocytes from the thymus. The sample's subset: FACS-sorted CD3+ TCRalphabeta- TCRVdelta1+ TCRVdelta2- thymocytes. These receptor sequences come from a girl less than two years old who had congenital heart surgery.

The J gene is TRDJ1, the V gene TRDV1; possibly TRDD3 for D (6 bases). Per the germline V gene, CDR1 is TSWWSYY and CDR2 is QGS. Trimming cost V 1 base and J 10 bases, with 16 bases left between them. The CDR3 contains 14 residues. For the CDR3, the DNA is TGTGCTCTTGGGGAACCTACGATACGGATAGGACTCATCTTT. It specifies CALGEPTIRIGLIF.

The J gene is TRDJ1, the V gene TRDV1; 8 bases agree with TRDD3. With V trimmed by 0 bases and J by 0 bases, 9 bases remained unmatched. The CDR3 totals 18 residues. Germline V gene sequence: CDR1 TSWWSYY, CDR2 QGS. CDR3 residues: CALGELLSGGAYTDKLIF. CDR3 nucleotides: TGTGCTCTTGGGGAACTTTTATCTGGGGGAGCGTACACCGATAAACTCATCTTT.

The V and J genes are TRDV1 and TRDJ1; either TRDD2 or TRDD3 may fit D (8 bases each). This CDR3 has 22 amino acids. Germline V lookup: CDR1 TSWWSYY, CDR2 QGS. V lost 5 bases and J lost 0, with 34 bases in between. This chain's CDR3 is CALGTSFLENWGPSPYTDKLIF. In DNA form, the CDR3 reads TGTGCTCTTGGGACCTCCTTCCTAGAAAACTGGGGGCCATCCCCGTACACCGATAAACTCATCTTT.

The J gene is TRDJ1, the V gene TRDV1; 10 bases are shared with TRDD3. Looked up from germline, CDR1 is TSWWSYY and CDR2 is QGS. Trimming removed 3 bases from V and 5 bases from J; junction bases left unmatched: 15. The CDR3 length is 18 residues. The CDR3 DNA is TGTGCTCTTGGGGAGAACCCCCCTACTGGGGGATTAATTGATAAACTCATCTTT. This gives the protein CALGENPPTGGLIDKLIF.

This clone was detected a few times. The chain combines TRDV1 with TRDJ1; 13 bases align to TRDD3. CDR1 is TSWWSYY and CDR2 is QGS in the germline V gene. V shed 2 bases, J shed 0 bases, and the junction held 12 bases outside the gene matches. The CDR3 has 20 residues. The CDR3 region is CALGEGTGGYDPLYTDKLIF. DNA for the CDR3: TGTGCTCTTGGGGAAGGCACTGGGGGATACGACCCCTTGTACACCGATAAACTCATCTTT.

This clone has only a few counts. This chain uses TRDV1 with TRDJ1, with 9 bases lining up with TRDD2. With 3 bases clipped from V and 1 base from J, the junction kept 21 bases outside the gene matches. The CDR3 length is 21 residues. Germline V gives CDR1 TSWWSYY, CDR2 QGS. The DNA for the CDR3 is TGTGCTCTTGGGGAGCTCTTCCTTCCTACGGGTTCGGGGCCGGCCACCGATAAACTCATCTTT. This gives the protein CALGELFLPTGSGPATDKLIF.

Only a few counts were recorded for this clone. The J gene is TRDJ1, the V gene TRDV1; TRDD3 aligns across 13 bases. V shed 0 bases and J 4 bases; nucleotides not matched to a gene: 23. The length of the CDR3 is 23 residues. Germline CDR1 and CDR2: TSWWSYY and QGS. The CDR3 loop reads CALGELIHPTPRTGGYVCDKLIF. The DNA for the CDR3 is TGTGCTCTTGGGGAACTAATCCATCCTACGCCCCGAACTGGGGGATACGTTTGCGATAAACTCATCTTT.

The chain combines TRDV1 with TRDJ1; the D is unclear. Trimming removed 0 bases from V and 3 bases from J, with 32 bases in between. Germline loops: CDR1 TSWWSYY, CDR2 QGS. The CDR3 runs to 22 residues. CDR3 coding DNA: TGTGCTCTTGGGGAACTAGAGCTGGTCCGCCGTACGGTTACAGGTACGTCCGATAAACTCATCTTT. This codes for CALGELELVRRTVTGTSDKLIF.

The table lists this clone with a few counts. The genes are TRDV1 and TRDJ1; D may be TRDD3 (5 bases). CDR3 length: 18 amino acids. V lost 4 bases, J lost 0 bases, and 21 bases lay in between. Germline V gives CDR1 TSWWSYY, CDR2 QGS. For the CDR3, the DNA is TGTGCTCTTGGGGCCAAGGGGGTAAAAGGCGTGTACACCGATAAACTCATCTTT. Amino acid sequence: CALGAKGVKGVYTDKLIF.

In its sample, this clone was seen a few times. The junction does not match germline at one end; this may be a read error. The V gene is TRDV1, the J gene TRDJ1, with D perhaps matching TRDD3 (6 bases). Germline V gene lookup returns CDR1 TSWWSYY and CDR2 QGS. The CDR3 is 17 amino acids. This CDR3 is CAPGELKGLPDTDKLIF. The CDR3 coding sequence is TGTGCTCCTGGGGAACTTAAGGGACTTCCAGACACCGATAAACTCATCTTT.

For this clone: A read error may be the cause here, since a much bigger clone is one base away. The gene calls are TRDV2 and TRDJ1, with D possibly being TRDD3 (5 bases). CDR3 length equals 14 residues. V lost 0 bases to trimming and J lost 7 bases, with 14 bases between them. Germline CDR1 reads GEAIGNYY; CDR2 reads EKD. CDR3: CACDTGSGAAKLIF. In DNA, the CDR3 is TGTGCCTGTGACACCGGGAGTGGGGCCGCTAAACTCATCTTT.

This clone showed up many times. Other nucleotide sequences in the sample specify the same CDR3. The chain recombines TRAV29/DV5 with TRDJ1; 9 bases match TRDD3. CDR1 is NSMFDY and CDR2 is ISSIKDK in the germline V gene. The CDR3 totals 19 residues. Trimming removed 1 base from V and 0 bases from J; junction bases left unmatched: 16. DNA for the CDR3: TGTGCAGCAAGCCCTTGCCCAACTGGGGGACGCACCTACACCGATAAACTCATCTTT. Translating it yields CAASPCPTGGRTYTDKLIF.

This clone was detected only a few times. The chain combines TRDV1 with TRDJ1; 8 positions agree with TRDD3. This CDR3 comprises 18 residues. Looked up from germline, CDR1 is TSWWSYY and CDR2 is QGS. The ends lost 2 bases at V and 10 bases at J; junction bases unmatched: 21. The CDR3 bases are TGTGCTCTTGGGGAAATAGCGGATTCCACTTACTGGGGGTTTGGACTCATCTTT. It encodes CALGEIADSTYWGFGLIF.

The V and J genes are TRDV1 and TRDJ1, with 10 bases fitting TRDD3. V trimming: 4 bases; J trimming: 4 bases; junction bases outside the gene matches: 30. The CDR3 is 23 amino acids. Germline V gene data show CDR1 as TSWWSYY and CDR2 as QGS. The CDR3: CALGVPFPDKPSYWGMRGDKLIF. As DNA, the CDR3 is TGTGCTCTTGGGGTCCCCTTCCCAGATAAACCCTCGTACTGGGGGATGAGGGGCGATAAACTCATCTTT.

This sequence joins TRDV1 and TRDJ1; D gene unclear. The CDR3 length is 17 residues. In germline, CDR1 is TSWWSYY, CDR2 QGS. Deletions cut 2 bases from V and 0 bases from J, with 16 bases between. The CDR3 sequence is CALGEWSLRPNTDKLIF. The CDR3 DNA follows: TGTGCTCTTGGGGAATGGTCACTCCGCCCCAACACCGATAAACTCATCTTT.

This clone appeared once. The chain recombines TRDV1 with TRDJ1; 8 nucleotides agree with TRDD3. Germline CDR1 and CDR2: TSWWSYY and QGS. CDR3 length equals 21 residues. Unmatched junction bases numbered 20, after V lost 2 bases and J lost 0 bases. Here the CDR3 reads CALGESAPLWGIPKYTDKLIF. The CDR3 DNA sequence: TGTGCTCTTGGGGAATCCGCCCCGCTTTGGGGGATCCCCAAGTACACCGATAAACTCATCTTT.

The chain employs TRDV1 and TRDJ1, with 10 nucleotides matching TRDD3. After removal of 1 base from V and 5 bases from J, the junction contained 22 bases not matched to a gene. The CDR3 loop spans 21 amino acids. Looked up from germline, CDR1 is TSWWSYY and CDR2 is QGS. The CDR3 here is CALGEQVPDFWGISLRDKLIF. The DNA for the CDR3 is TGTGCTCTTGGGGAACAGGTTCCTGATTTCTGGGGGATATCTTTGAGGGATAAACTCATCTTT.

The chain couples TRDV1 to TRDJ1, with TRDD3 matching over 13 bases. From germline, CDR1 is TSWWSYY and CDR2 QGS. V lost 1 base and J lost 2; bases outside the gene matches: 19. The CDR3 is 22 residues long. CDR3 bases: TGTGCTCTTGGGGAACCCGGCCTCCTTTGTACTGGGGGATACGGGAGAACCGATAAACTCATCTTT. Amino acids: CALGEPGLLCTGGYGRTDKLIF.

This clone showed up just a few times. The genes are TRDV1 and TRDJ1; D not certain. The CDR3 covers 15 residues. Germline lookup yields CDR1 TSWWSYY and CDR2 QGS. Trimming cost V 2 bases and J 0 bases, with 10 bases left between them. DNA of the CDR3: TGTGCTCTTGGGGAAGTCGCAAACTACACCGATAAACTCATCTTT. Its translation: CALGEVANYTDKLIF.

The chain recombines TRDV3 with TRDJ1, with 11 bases fitting TRDD3. The germline V gene encodes CDR1 TVYSNPD and CDR2 GDNSRS (reference sequence). The junction had 36 bases not matched to a gene; V was cut back by 2 bases and J by 7 bases. This CDR3 is 23 amino acids long. The CDR3 is CAFRTGETFLRDLLGDNPFKLIF. As DNA, the CDR3 is TGTGCCTTTCGAACGGGGGAGACATTCCTACGAGACTTACTGGGGGATAACCCCTTTAAACTCATCTTT.

This clone was seen only a few times. The rearrangement uses TRDV1 and TRDJ1; 7 bases fit TRDD2. The CDR3 length is 17 residues. V lost 3 bases, J lost 8 bases, and 18 bases stayed unmatched. Germline assignment: CDR1 TSWWSYY and CDR2 QGS. CDR3 in DNA: TGTGCTCTTGGGGAGGGCCTTCCTCCCCCACGGGTTCGGAAACTCATCTTT. Translated: CALGEGLPPPRVRKLIF.